Listed here are 6 T cell receptor beta chains from one sample, sequenced in a study of T cells expressing NK-cell markers. TCRdb reprocessed the 5' RACE reads and stores each CDR3 protein as one record, lacking DNA. This sample contains around 380,000 distinct CDR3 sequences. Input material: blood T cells: a sorted CD56 or NKG2C T cell subset, CD4+ or CD8+ T cells, or bulk PBMC T cells (not recorded which). These receptors originate from a woman between 45 and 65 years old in good health.

V gene TRBV28 combines with J gene TRBJ1-6; TCRdb indicates TRBD1, and absent DNA this call remains unverified. Germline CDR1 reads MDHEN; CDR2 reads SYDVKM. The CDR3 is 14 residues long. This CDR3 reads CASSTMTGTSPLHF. The variable domain in full, with the rest retrieved from reference TRBV28 and TRBJ1-6, is DVKVTQSSRYLVKRTGEKVFLECVQDMDHENMFWYRQDPGLGLRLIYFSYDVKMKEKGDIPEGYSVSREKKERFSLILESASTNQTSMYLCASSTMTGTSPLHFGNGTRLTVT.

Here the CDR3 reads CATSRVQGVLETQYF. The gene calls are TRBV15 and TRBJ2-5; the TRBD1 assignment by TCRdb is unverifiable without DNA. This CDR3 has 15 residues. Germline V gene sequence: CDR1 LNHNV, CDR2 YYDKDF (reference sequence).

The chain uses TRBV6-2 or TRBV6-3 and TRBJ1-2; as DNA is missing, the TRBD1 call by TCRdb cannot be tested. Germline values: CDR1 MNHEY, CDR2 SVGEGT. CDR3 size: 13 residues. The CDR3 protein is CASRYGTDYGYTF.

The V and J genes are TRBV3-1 and TRBJ2-7. The CDR3 sequence is 14 residues long. Per germline, CDR1 LGHDT and CDR2 YNNKEL (reference sequence). The CDR3 spells CASSLYSFSYEQYF.

The rearrangement joins TRBV27 to TRBJ2-1; no DNA is available, so the TRBD1 call from TCRdb remains unchecked. From germline, CDR1 is MNHEY and CDR2 SMNVEV (reference sequence). The CDR3 has 17 amino acids. The CDR3 sequence: CASSSRRDREYYNEQFF.

CDR3 sequence: CAWEGQGIYGYTF. This chain uses TRBV30 with TRBJ1-2; TCRdb outputs TRBD1, but without DNA this stays unchecked. The germline gives CDR1 GTSNPN, CDR2 SVGIG (reference sequence). The CDR3 length is 13 residues.